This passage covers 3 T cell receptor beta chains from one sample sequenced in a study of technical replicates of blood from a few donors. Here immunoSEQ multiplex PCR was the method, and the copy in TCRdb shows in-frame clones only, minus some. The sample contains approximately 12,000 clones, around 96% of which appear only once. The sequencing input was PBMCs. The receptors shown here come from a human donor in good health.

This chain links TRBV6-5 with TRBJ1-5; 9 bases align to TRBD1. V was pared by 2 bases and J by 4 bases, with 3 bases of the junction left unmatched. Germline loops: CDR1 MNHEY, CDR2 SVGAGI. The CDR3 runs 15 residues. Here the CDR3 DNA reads TGTGCCAGCAGTTACGATGGGACAGGGAATCAGCCCCAGCATTTT. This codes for CASSYDGTGNQPQHF.

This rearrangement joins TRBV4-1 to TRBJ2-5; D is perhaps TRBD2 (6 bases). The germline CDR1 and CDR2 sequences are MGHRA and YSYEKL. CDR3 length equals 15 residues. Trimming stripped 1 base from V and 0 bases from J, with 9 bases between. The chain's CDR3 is CASSQVGGNQETQYF. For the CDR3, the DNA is TGCGCCAGCAGCCAAGTCGGCGGGAACCAAGAGACCCAGTACTTC.

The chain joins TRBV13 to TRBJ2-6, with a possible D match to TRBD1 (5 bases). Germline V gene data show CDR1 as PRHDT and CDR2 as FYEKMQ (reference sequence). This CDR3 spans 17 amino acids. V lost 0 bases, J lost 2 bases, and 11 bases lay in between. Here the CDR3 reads CASSLGGPGTGANVLTF. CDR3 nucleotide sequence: TGTGCCAGCAGCTTAGGGGGGCCAGGGACTGGGGCCAACGTCCTGACTTTC.